This TCR beta chain was recovered during a study of cytomegalovirus exposure and HLA in healthy donors. These donors counted as nominally healthy when sampled, but unrecorded immune exposures were likely. Amplification used 60 Vbeta primers and 13 Jbeta primers. Profiled with immunoSEQ multiplex PCR; TCRdb holds only in-frame clones, not every one. The data contain roughly 140,000 clones, approximately 80% of them singletons. Details on this clone: Its specificity is not known.

Whole-study results and caveats: The authors enumerated over 150 TCR beta chains as linked to cytomegalovirus. A missense DCLRE1C variant was associated with V- and J-gene trimming of TCR beta chains in a later analysis, and an independent cohort replicated the association. Most subjects' HLA-A and HLA-B alleles were reportedly predicted from TCR beta sequences.

Sequenced: PBMCs. The sequence came from a boy under 10 years old in good health and CMV-seronegative.

CDR3 sequence: CASSQLQGNEKLFF. As DNA, the CDR3 is TGCGCCAGCAGTCAACTCCAGGGCAATGAAAAACTGTTTTTT. This rearrangement joins TRBV5-1 to TRBJ1-4; TRBD1 might be the D (5 bases). The CDR3 is 14 residues long. Germline assignment: CDR1 SGHRS and CDR2 YFSETQ. V lost 5 bases and J 5 bases, leaving 13 bases between the germline ends.